The present T cell receptor beta chain was sequenced within a study of cytomegalovirus exposure and HLA in healthy donors. Study background: The 550 to 700 first-cohort repertoires and the 120 or so validation repertoires shared the same platform, a later analysis reported. Whole-study results and caveats: Later, an analysis found that TCR clusters from the first cohort tended to co-occur in the 120 or so validation repertoires.

About this clone: Its antigen is still unknown.

Per the germline V gene, CDR1 is SGHTA and CDR2 is FQGNSA. V was clipped by 4 bases and J by 2 bases; unmatched bases: 16. The CDR3 runs to 19 residues. The protocol was immunoSEQ multiplex PCR, while the TCRdb copy is restricted to in-frame clones and leaves out a portion. The profile shows about 150,000 clones, 70% to 90% of them singletons. Input material: PBMCs. The genes are TRBV7-2 and TRBJ2-3; 9 nucleotides match TRBD2. This sequence originates from a human donor in good health. In DNA, the CDR3 is TGTGCCAGCAGCTCCCGCTGGGGGGGCAGCGGGGGGACCACAGATACGCAGTATTTT. Protein sequence: CASSSRWGGSGGTTDTQYF.